The next 29 T cell receptor beta chains were all read from a single sample in a study of beta chain features in type 1 diabetes. Overall study results and limits: People with Type 1 diabetes carried modestly yet significantly shorter TCRB CDR3s in all four CD4+ subsets.

Isolated RNA was reverse transcribed in full, so expressed TCRB transcripts were sequenced. Some clones are missing from TCRdb's copy, which holds only in-frame ones; the method was immunoSEQ multiplex PCR. The data show about 390,000 clones, with 9.6% seen just once and about 0.63% held by the top ten. These receptors have no known antigen. Sequenced material: central memory CD4+ T cells from blood. Receptor source: a young man with type 1 diabetes.

The gene calls are TRBV6-5 and TRBJ1-2, with 7 nucleotides matching TRBD1. The germline gives CDR1 MNHEY, CDR2 SVGAGI. CDR3 length: 14 residues. V lost 6 bases and J lost 5; bases outside the gene matches: 9. The CDR3 DNA reads TGTGCCAGCAGAGTAGACGGGACAGCTTATGGCTACACCTTC. Its translation: CASRVDGTAYGYTF.

There are a few counts of this clone. The chain combines TRBV28 with TRBJ2-2; perhaps TRBD1 as D (5 bases). CDR1 and CDR2 (germline): MDHEN, SYDVKM. This CDR3 comprises 14 residues. Trimming stripped 1 base from V and 5 bases from J, with 8 bases between. The CDR3 protein is CASSLLSGTGELFF. CDR3 sequence (DNA): TGTGCCAGCAGTTTATTGTCAGGGACCGGGGAGCTGTTTTTT.

The chain combines TRBV6-5 with TRBJ2-7; 12 bases fit TRBD2. The V segment lost 4 bases and the J segment 3 bases; nucleotides outside the gene matches: 7. The CDR3 totals 16 residues. The germline V gene encodes CDR1 MNHEY and CDR2 SVGAGI. CDR3 nucleotides: TGTGCCAGCAGTTTTTCCCTGACTAGCGGGAGCTACGAGCAGTACTTC. Translating it yields CASSFSLTSGSYEQYF.

This clone was detected a few times. V gene TRBV28 combines with J gene TRBJ1-5; a weak D match, TRBD1 (6 bases). The CDR3 consists of 12 residues. Looked up from germline, CDR1 is MDHEN and CDR2 is SYDVKM. Trimming pared 7 bases from V and 2 bases from J, leaving 6 bases between. Written as DNA, the CDR3 is TGTGCCAGCAAGGGGGGCAATCAGCCCCAGCATTTT. Its protein is CASKGGNQPQHF.

The chain is built from TRBV7-9 and TRBJ1-4, with D maybe TRBD1 (5 bases). The ends were cut back, 5 bases at V and 8 bases at J, with 21 bases in the middle. The CDR3 has 16 residues. Germline V gene data show CDR1 as SEHNR and CDR2 as FQNEAQ (reference sequence). CDR3 residues: CASSPKTGGNLEKLFF. The CDR3 bases are TGTGCCAGCAGCCCCAAGACGGGGGGTAACTTGGAAAAACTGTTTTTT.

The V call is TRBV11-2, the J call TRBJ1-4, with D hard to call. Trimming took 3 bases from V and 8 from J, leaving 4 bases between them. The CDR3 is 11 residues long. The germline V gene encodes CDR1 SGHAT and CDR2 FQNNGV. The CDR3 loop reads CASSLFEKLFF. CDR3 in DNA: TGTGCCAGCAGCTTGTTCGAAAAACTGTTTTTT.

This clone was found a few times. The chain is built from TRBV7-2 and TRBJ2-7, with 8 bases lining up with TRBD2. J was trimmed by 6 bases and V by 1 base; bases with no gene match: 5. This CDR3 comprises 14 residues. Looked up from germline, CDR1 is SGHTA and CDR2 is FQGNSA. The CDR3 nucleotides read TGTGCCAGCAGCTTAGTTGCGGCGGGAGGCGAGCAGTACTTC. Amino acids: CASSLVAAGGEQYF.

This clone was seen only a few times. The V gene is TRBV28, the J gene TRBJ1-1, with D unclear. Trimming stripped 2 bases from V and 0 bases from J, with 10 bases between. Germline V gene data show CDR1 as MDHEN and CDR2 as SYDVKM. This CDR3 region has 15 residues. This chain's CDR3 is CASSLRYTLNTEAFF. CDR3 coding DNA: TGTGCCAGCAGTTTACGTTACACATTGAACACTGAAGCTTTCTTT.

This chain uses TRBV5-4 with TRBJ2-7; 9 positions agree with TRBD1. In germline, CDR1 is SGHNT, CDR2 YYREEE (reference sequence). V lost 4 bases, J lost 7 bases, and 15 bases stayed unmatched. The CDR3 is made up of 16 amino acids. CDR3 nucleotide sequence: TGTGCCAGCAGCGTAACCCCTGACAGGGGGTTCGGAGAGCAGTACTTC. Amino acids: CASSVTPDRGFGEQYF.

This clone appeared a few times. The V and J genes are TRBV7-8 and TRBJ2-7, with 8 bases matching TRBD2. CDR3 length: 14 residues. V lost 10 bases to trimming and J lost 3 bases; unmatched junction nucleotides: 11. In germline, CDR1 is SGHVS, CDR2 FQNEAQ. Written as DNA, the CDR3 is TGTGCCACCCAGGATACTAGCGGATTCTACGAGCAGTACTTC. Translated: CATQDTSGFYEQYF.

This clone was seen a few times. The chain couples TRBV5-1 to TRBJ2-1; 12 positions agree with TRBD2. The CDR3 consists of 17 residues. V lost 4 bases, J lost 9 bases, and 14 bases stayed unmatched. The germline V gene has CDR1 SGHRS and CDR2 YFSETQ. This CDR3 is CASSNPLAGGRTGEQFF. The CDR3 nucleotides read TGCGCCAGCAGCAACCCACTAGCGGGAGGTAGAACGGGTGAGCAGTTCTTC. The full variable domain, completed using reference TRBV5-1 and TRBJ2-1, is KAGVTQTPRYLIKTRGQQVTLSCSPISGHRSVSWYQQTPGQGLQFLFEYFSETQRNKGNFPGRFSGRQFSNSRSEMNVSTLELGDSALYLCASSNPLAGGRTGEQFFGPGTRLTVL.

Only a few counts were recorded for this clone. The chain recombines TRBV6-6 with TRBJ2-5; TRBD1 matches at 8 bases. Germline assignment: CDR1 MNHNY and CDR2 SVGAGI (reference sequence). The CDR3 is 14 residues long. The trim removed 6 bases at V and 1 base at J, leaving 4 bases unmatched. The DNA of the CDR3 is TGTGCCAGCAGACCCGGACAGGGCCAAGAGACCCAGTACTTC. As protein: CASRPGQGQETQYF.

The CDR3 bases are TGTGCCAGTAGTCCAAGACAGGGAAGTAGGGGCTATGGCTACACCTTC. Translation: CASSPRQGSRGYGYTF. The rearrangement uses TRBV19 and TRBJ1-2, with 7 positions matching TRBD1. The V segment lost 5 bases and the J segment 4 bases; nucleotides outside the gene matches: 13. This CDR3 region has 16 residues. Germline V CDR1 and CDR2: LNHDA, SQIVND (reference sequence).

The table lists this clone with a few counts. The chain combines TRBV6-5 with TRBJ2-5, with TRBD1 matching 7 bases. The J segment lost 5 bases and the V segment lost 6 bases, leaving 9 bases of the junction unmatched. The CDR3 contains 14 residues. CDR1 is MNHEY, CDR2 SVGAGI, per germline. The CDR3 protein is CASRKTGDGETQYF. The CDR3 DNA is TGTGCCAGCAGGAAAACAGGGGACGGCGAGACCCAGTACTTC.

This clone showed up just a few times. This chain joins TRBV28 and TRBJ1-2; maybe TRBD1 (6 bases). Trimming cost V 8 bases and J 0 bases, with 16 bases left between them. The CDR3 sequence is 15 residues long. Per germline, CDR1 MDHEN and CDR2 SYDVKM. The CDR3 sequence is CASAGAQYSNYGYTF. CDR3 nucleotides: TGTGCCAGCGCAGGGGCGCAATATTCTAACTATGGCTACACCTTC.

In its sample, this clone was seen a few times. At one of its ends the junction is not consistent with the germline gene, which may arise from a read error. This chain uses TRBV6-1 with TRBJ2-5; TRBD1 aligns across 8 bases. The CDR3 loop spans 17 amino acids. Looked up from germline, CDR1 is MNHNS and CDR2 is SASEGT. CDR3 sequence reads: CAISEGSGSGTGETQYF. The CDR3 nucleotides are TGTGCCATCAGTGAAGGATCCGGGAGTGGGACAGGAGAGACCCAGTACTTC.

The chain is built from TRBV11-2 and TRBJ2-1, with TRBD2 as a possible D gene (6 bases). This CDR3 contains 16 residues. CDR1 and CDR2 (germline): SGHAT, FQNNGV. Trimming left V 0 bases short and J 6 bases short, with 15 bases between. The CDR3 reads CASSLDLGGTVNEQFF. The CDR3 nucleotides read TGTGCCAGCAGCTTAGATCTTGGGGGGACTGTCAATGAGCAGTTCTTC.

This clone has only a few counts. The chain couples TRBV7-9 to TRBJ2-7; D is unclear. V gave up 4 bases and J gave up 2 bases, with 24 bases separating them. The CDR3 extends over 18 amino acids. The germline V gene encodes CDR1 SEHNR and CDR2 FQNEAQ (reference sequence). This chain's CDR3 is CASSSPHLLCGSAYEQYF. CDR3 nucleotide sequence: TGTGCCAGCAGCTCCCCACATCTGCTATGTGGCAGCGCCTACGAGCAGTACTTC. Using reference TRBV7-9 and TRBJ2-7 for the parts outside the CDR3, the full variable domain is DTGVSQNPRHKITKRGQNVTFRCDPISEHNRLYWYRQTLGQGPEFLTYFQNEAQLEKSRLLSDRFSAERPKGSFSTLEIQRTEQGDSAMYLCASSSPHLLCGSAYEQYFGPGTRLTVT.

The CDR3 protein is CASSYTGNEQYF. In nucleotides, the CDR3 is TGTGCCAGCAGCTACACAGGGAACGAGCAGTACTTC. V usage is TRBV5-5 and J usage is TRBJ2-7; D perhaps matches TRBD1 (6 bases). The CDR3 sequence is 12 residues long. V was pared by 3 bases and J by 5 bases, with 9 bases between. CDR1 is SGHKS, CDR2 YYEKEE, per germline (reference sequence).

This clone appeared many times. CDR3 DNA: TGTGCCAGCAGTTTTCTAGTTAGCGGGAACGAAAACGAGCAGTACTTC. This encodes CASSFLVSGNENEQYF. The gene calls are TRBV28 and TRBJ2-7; 8 bases fit TRBD2. The germline V gene encodes CDR1 MDHEN and CDR2 SYDVKM. This CDR3 is 16 amino acids long. Unmatched junction bases numbered 12, after V lost 3 bases and J lost 5 bases.

This clone has ten or more counts. The rearrangement joins TRBV7-6 to TRBJ1-4; 7 bases are shared with TRBD1. The V gene end was trimmed by 6 bases and the J gene end by 5 bases; junction bases not matched to a gene: 6. Germline V gene lookup returns CDR1 SGHVS and CDR2 FNYEAQ. The CDR3 spans 14 residues. In DNA, the CDR3 is TGTGCCAGCAGGCGACAGGGTTCGAATGAAAAACTGTTTTTT. This codes for CASRRQGSNEKLFF.

V and J are TRBV6-5 and TRBJ2-7, with 9 bases aligning to TRBD1. With V trimmed by 6 bases and J by 6 bases, 12 bases remained unmatched. The germline V gene encodes CDR1 MNHEY and CDR2 SVGAGI. There are 15 residues in the CDR3. CDR3 bases: TGTGCCAGCAGCAAAACAGGGGGCGGAGTCGGCGAGCAGTACTTC. This gives the protein CASSKTGGGVGEQYF.

In this sample, this clone turned up a few times. The chain uses TRBV25-1 and TRBJ2-2; TRBD1 aligns across 8 bases. In germline, CDR1 is MGHDK, CDR2 SYGVNS. The CDR3 covers 17 residues. V gave up 6 bases and J gave up 6 bases; unmatched junction bases: 15. CDR3 protein: CASRGDRRIADAGELFF. The CDR3 DNA follows: TGTGCCAGCAGGGGGGACAGGAGGATTGCGGACGCCGGGGAGCTGTTTTTT.

This clone was detected only a few times. This rearrangement joins TRBV7-9 to TRBJ2-7, with 8 bases lining up with TRBD1. CDR1 is SEHNR, CDR2 FQNEAQ, per germline (reference sequence). The CDR3 has 14 residues. The trim removed 6 bases at V and 2 bases at J, leaving 6 bases unmatched. CDR3 region: CASSRTGSTYEQYF. CDR3 coding DNA: TGTGCCAGCAGTCGGACAGGGTCTACCTACGAGCAGTACTTC.

The CDR3 nucleotides read TGTGCCAGTAGAGAACCCGGGACAGGGCTCTCCGGGGAGCTGTTTTTT. Translating gives CASREPGTGLSGELFF. This chain joins TRBV19 and TRBJ2-2, with 9 bases lining up with TRBD1. Trimming took 6 bases from V and 6 from J; bases not matched to a gene: 11. The CDR3 loop spans 16 amino acids. Germline CDR1 LNHDA, CDR2 SQIVND (reference sequence).

This chain connects TRBV11-2 to TRBJ2-7, with a possible D match to TRBD1 (6 bases). V was cut by 5 bases and J by 3 bases, with 17 bases left in between. CDR1 is SGHAT, CDR2 FQNNGV, per germline. The CDR3 has 15 residues. Here the CDR3 reads CASSLRAQGSYEQYF. The CDR3 nucleotides read TGTGCCAGCAGCCTCCGGGCGCAGGGGAGCTACGAGCAGTACTTC.

This clone was seen more than once but under ten times. The V and J genes are TRBV7-8 and TRBJ2-7, with 12 positions matching TRBD2. The CDR3 covers 15 residues. Germline assignment: CDR1 SGHVS and CDR2 FQNEAQ. Trimming cost V 5 bases and J 11 bases; bases outside gene matches: 13. Here the CDR3 DNA reads TGTGCCAGCAGCCCCCGGACTAGCGGGAAGTCTTTGGAGTACTTC. Its translation is CASSPRTSGKSLEYF.

V is TRBV7-2 and J is TRBJ2-4; the match to TRBD1 covers 9 bases. The germline V gene encodes CDR1 SGHTA and CDR2 FQGNSA. This CDR3 has 14 amino acids. V was pared by 5 bases and J by 13 bases, with 12 bases of the junction left unmatched. Here the CDR3 reads CASSHQSRDREQYF. Written as DNA, the CDR3 is TGTGCCAGCAGCCACCAGTCCCGGGACAGGGAACAGTACTTC.

This clone was found a few times. The J gene is TRBJ2-1, the V gene TRBV7-9, with TRBD2 matching 9 bases. In germline, CDR1 is SEHNR, CDR2 FQNEAQ (reference sequence). V dropped 1 base and J dropped 9; count of bases not matched to a gene: 7. The CDR3 spans 15 residues. The CDR3 DNA sequence: TGTGCCAGCAGCTTAGGCCGGACTAGCGACGCTGAGCAGTTCTTC. Translating gives CASSLGRTSDAEQFF.